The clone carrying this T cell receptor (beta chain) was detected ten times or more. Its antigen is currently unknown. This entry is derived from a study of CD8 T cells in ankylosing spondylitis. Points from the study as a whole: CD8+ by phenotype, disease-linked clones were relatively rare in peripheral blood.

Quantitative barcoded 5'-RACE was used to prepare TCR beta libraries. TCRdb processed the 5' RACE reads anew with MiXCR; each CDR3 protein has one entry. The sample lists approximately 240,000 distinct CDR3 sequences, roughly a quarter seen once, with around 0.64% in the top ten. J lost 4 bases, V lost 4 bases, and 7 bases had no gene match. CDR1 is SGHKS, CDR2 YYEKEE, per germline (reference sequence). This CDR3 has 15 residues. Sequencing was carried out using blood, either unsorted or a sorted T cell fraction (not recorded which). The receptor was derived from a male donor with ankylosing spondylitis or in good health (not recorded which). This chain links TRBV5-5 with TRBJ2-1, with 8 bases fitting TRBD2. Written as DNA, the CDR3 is TGTGCCAGCAGCCATTTAGCGGGACCTTACAATGAGCAGTTCTTC. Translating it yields CASSHLAGPYNEQFF.